The 25 T cell receptor beta chains in this list originate from one sample, sequenced in a study of beta chain features in type 1 diabetes. Findings and caveats of the study: The study found moderately but significantly shorter TCRB CDR3s in all four CD4+ subsets of Type 1 diabetes patients.

The entirety of the isolated RNA underwent reverse transcription, so expressed TCRB transcripts were sequenced. Clones were read by immunoSEQ multiplex PCR, and TCRdb kept only the in-frame ones, dropping some. Here the sample spans hundreds of thousands of clones, about 15% being singletons. Their specific antigens are unknown. The specimen sequenced was naive CD4+ T cells from blood. These TCRs come from a man aged 18 to 30 with type 1 diabetes.

The gene calls are TRBV19 and TRBJ2-7, with D unclear. V lost 6 bases to trimming and J lost 0 bases, with 12 bases between them. This CDR3 has 14 residues. CDR1 is LNHDA and CDR2 is SQIVND in the germline V gene (reference sequence). The CDR3 is CASRAAAASYEQYF. In nucleotides, the CDR3 is TGTGCCAGTAGGGCGGCAGCCGCCTCCTACGAGCAGTACTTC.

The chain has TRBV18 and TRBJ1-2, with D unresolved. Trimming stripped 5 bases from V and 1 base from J, with 11 bases between. In germline, CDR1 is KGHSH, CDR2 LQKENI. The CDR3 runs to 14 residues. This chain's CDR3 is CASSIVSNNYGYTF. The CDR3 bases are TGTGCCAGCTCAATCGTCAGTAATAACTATGGCTACACCTTC.

The V gene is TRBV11-2, the J gene TRBJ2-7, with D unclear. With 0 bases removed from V and 2 bases from J, the gap between germline ends came to 11 bases. Germline CDR1 reads SGHAT; CDR2 reads FQNNGV. CDR3 length: 15 amino acids. The chain's CDR3 is CASSLDRFGAYEQYF. The CDR3 DNA reads as TGTGCCAGCAGCTTAGATCGGTTCGGAGCCTACGAGCAGTACTTC.

This clone was observed a handful of times. The V gene is TRBV30, the J gene TRBJ1-1; D is unclear. This CDR3 spans 14 amino acids. Looked up from germline, CDR1 is GTSNPN and CDR2 is SVGIG (reference sequence). Trimming left V 0 bases short and J 1 base short, with 9 bases between. This CDR3 reads CAWSVLGRNTEAFF. The CDR3 DNA reads as TGTGCCTGGAGTGTGCTGGGGAGGAACACTGAAGCTTTCTTT.

The rearrangement uses TRBV6-5 and TRBJ2-7, with TRBD1 as a possible D gene (6 bases). The V end was cut by 0 bases, the J end by 4 bases, with 13 bases between. Per germline, CDR1 MNHEY and CDR2 SVGAGI. The CDR3 runs 15 residues. The CDR3 loop reads CASSYSRTERYEQYF. In DNA, the CDR3 is TGTGCCAGCAGTTACTCGAGGACAGAGAGATACGAGCAGTACTTC.

The chain recombines TRBV5-4 with TRBJ2-2; 8 nucleotides line up with TRBD1. V was clipped by 2 bases and J by 5 bases; unmatched bases: 5. This CDR3 has 15 residues. Germline V gives CDR1 SGHNT, CDR2 YYREEE (reference sequence). The CDR3 sequence is CASSFRQGKTGELFF. CDR3 sequence (DNA): TGTGCCAGCAGCTTCCGACAGGGGAAGACCGGGGAGCTGTTTTTT. Variable domain in full (rest from reference TRBV5-4 and TRBJ2-2): ETGVTQSPTHLIKTRGQQVTLRCSSQSGHNTVSWYQQALGQGPQFIFQYYREEENGRGNFPPRFSGLQFPNYSSELNVNALELDDSALYLCASSFRQGKTGELFFGEGSRLTVL.

The CDR3 region is CASSLGGGLQEKLFF. The CDR3 DNA reads TGTGCCAGCAGCTTAGGGGGGGGACTTCAAGAAAAACTGTTTTTT. The V and J genes are TRBV7-9 and TRBJ1-4, with D maybe TRBD1 (5 bases). Trimming stripped 1 base from V and 8 bases from J, with 14 bases between. Germline CDR1 reads SEHNR; CDR2 reads FQNEAQ (reference sequence). The CDR3 spans 15 residues.

This clone was counted a few times. CDR3 residues: CASSLSRLSEQYF. The CDR3, as DNA: TGTGCCAGCAGTTTGTCGCGGCTCTCGGAGCAGTACTTC. The chain uses TRBV27 and TRBJ2-7; D gene uncertain. Germline V gene sequence: CDR1 MNHEY, CDR2 SMNVEV (reference sequence). The CDR3 is 13 amino acids. V was trimmed by 3 bases and J by 7 bases, leaving 13 bases between them.

This clone has more than one count but fewer than ten. V and J are TRBV6-4 and TRBJ2-1; 11 nucleotides match TRBD2. The CDR3 covers 14 residues. V shed 5 bases, J shed 9 bases, and the junction held 6 bases outside the gene matches. The germline V gene encodes CDR1 MRHNA and CDR2 SNTAGT. DNA for the CDR3: TGTGCCAGCAGTATAGCGGGGGGGCCTAGTGAGCAGTTCTTC. This gives the protein CASSIAGGPSEQFF.

This sequence joins TRBV29-1 and TRBJ1-3; 8 nucleotides match TRBD1. Germline loops: CDR1 SQVTM, CDR2 ANQGSEA. This CDR3 has 13 amino acids. The ends lost 3 bases at V and 2 bases at J; junction bases unmatched: 0. The CDR3 sequence: CSVETGAGNTIYF. CDR3 in DNA: TGCAGCGTTGAGACAGGGGCTGGAAACACCATATATTTT.

This chain uses TRBV11-2 with TRBJ2-5; D is uncertain. This CDR3 is 13 amino acids long. V gave up 1 base and J gave up 5 bases, with 8 bases separating them. Per germline, CDR1 SGHAT and CDR2 FQNNGV. The CDR3: CASSLGFGETQYF. The CDR3 DNA sequence: TGTGCCAGCAGCTTAGGGTTCGGGGAGACCCAGTACTTC. The full variable domain, its missing parts supplied by reference TRBV11-2 and TRBJ2-5, is EAGVAQSPRYKIIEKRQSVAFWCNPISGHATLYWYQQILGQGPKLLIQFQNNGVVDDSQLPKDRFSAERLKGVDSTLKIQPAKLEDSAVYLCASSLGFGETQYFGPGTRLLVL.

This clone was observed a few times. The V and J genes are TRBV19 and TRBJ2-3; 9 nucleotides match TRBD1. The CDR3 is made up of 15 amino acids. V shed 4 bases and J 4 bases; nucleotides not matched to a gene: 6. Per the germline V gene, CDR1 is LNHDA and CDR2 is SQIVND (reference sequence). The CDR3 here is CASSNFGQGSDTQYF. In DNA, the CDR3 is TGTGCCAGTAGTAATTTCGGACAGGGGTCAGATACGCAGTATTTT. Supplemented by reference TRBV19 and TRBJ2-3, the full variable domain reads DGGITQSPKYLFRKEGQNVTLSCEQNLNHDAMYWYRQDPGQGLRLIYYSQIVNDFQKGDIAEGYSVSREKKESFPLTVTSAQKNPTAFYLCASSNFGQGSDTQYFGPGTRLTVL.

The table lists this clone with a few counts. The CDR3 coding sequence is TGTGCCAGCTCACCACCCCTTCCCGGGGAGGTGCCAGGAGACTACACCTTC. It yields the protein CASSPPLPGEVPGDYTF. V is TRBV18 and J is TRBJ1-2; D uncertain. Germline V gene lookup returns CDR1 KGHSH and CDR2 LQKENI. V was clipped by 0 bases and J by 10 bases, with 24 bases between them. This CDR3 has 17 amino acids.

This clone was seen a few times. The genes are TRBV11-2 and TRBJ2-3; TRBD2 matches at 9 bases. The CDR3 is made up of 18 amino acids. The ends lost 2 bases at V and 0 bases at J; junction bases unmatched: 9. The germline CDR1 and CDR2 sequences are SGHAT and FQNNGV. In DNA form, the CDR3 reads TGTGCCAGCAGCTTATTTCTAGCGGGACCCGCTAGCACAGATACGCAGTATTTT. Translated, it gives CASSLFLAGPASTDTQYF.

The CDR3 loop is CASSESKWLQYF. CDR3 nucleotides: TGCGCCAGCAGTGAGTCGAAATGGCTCCAATACTTC. The V gene is TRBV10-2, the J gene TRBJ2-7; D is uncertain. Trimming cost V 0 bases and J 13 bases, with 13 bases left between them. The CDR3 runs to 12 residues. Germline CDR1 reads WSHSY; CDR2 reads SAAADI.

In DNA form, the CDR3 reads TGTGCCAGTAGTATCGACAGCTTGGGCGAGCAGTACTTC. Amino acids: CASSIDSLGEQYF. The chain is built from TRBV19 and TRBJ2-7, with D maybe TRBD1 (5 bases). Per the germline V gene, CDR1 is LNHDA and CDR2 is SQIVND (reference sequence). The CDR3 consists of 13 residues. The ends were cut back, 3 bases at V and 6 bases at J, with 12 bases in the middle.

This clone was detected only a few times. The CDR3 bases are TGTGCCAGTTCCGGTGGAGCCCAAGAGACCCAGTACTTC. This translates into CASSGGAQETQYF. The chain couples TRBV18 to TRBJ2-5; D remains unclear. This CDR3 comprises 13 residues. The V gene's germline CDR1 is KGHSH and CDR2 LQKENI. Trimming stripped 9 bases from V and 1 base from J, with 12 bases between.

The rearrangement joins TRBV28 to TRBJ2-1; possible D gene TRBD2, 6 bases. The V gene lost 9 bases and the J gene lost 9 bases, with 24 bases spanning the gap. This CDR3 is built from 15 residues. Per the germline V gene, CDR1 is MDHEN and CDR2 is SYDVKM. For the CDR3, the DNA is TGTGCCAGTCACGGGGCGGGAAGAGTTAAAGGTGAGCAGTTCTTC. Amino acid sequence: CASHGAGRVKGEQFF.

The J gene is TRBJ2-1, the V gene TRBV28, with D maybe TRBD1 (5 bases). The germline V and J ends were trimmed by 8 bases and 9 bases, with 14 bases remaining between them. From germline, CDR1 is MDHEN and CDR2 SYDVKM. The CDR3 consists of 12 residues. The CDR3 DNA sequence: TGTGCCAGCTGTACAGGTGTGGGTGAGCAGTTCTTC. Translated, it gives CASCTGVGEQFF.

The J gene is TRBJ2-5, the V gene TRBV5-4; no reliable D call. V shed 4 bases and J shed 4 bases, with 17 bases lying between them. Germline CDR1 reads SGHNT; CDR2 reads YYREEE (reference sequence). The CDR3 totals 15 residues. Written as DNA, the CDR3 is TGTGCCAGCAGCCAAACGACTGTAATTGGAGAGACCCAGTACTTC. The encoded protein is CASSQTTVIGETQYF.

This sequence joins TRBV30 and TRBJ1-6, with D unresolved. There are 12 residues in the CDR3. Germline CDR1 and CDR2: GTSNPN and SVGIG (reference sequence). V lost 4 bases and J lost 8, with 9 bases in between. CDR3 nucleotide sequence: TGTGCCTGGAACGGTGTCGATTCACCCCTCCACTTT. Amino acids: CAWNGVDSPLHF.

This clone was found a few times. The rearrangement joins TRBV29-1 to TRBJ1-5, with a tentative D call TRBD1 (5 bases). Trimming left V 6 bases short and J 5 bases short, with 11 bases between. This CDR3 has 12 amino acids. CDR1 SQVTM and CDR2 ANQGSEA come from the germline V gene. CDR3 sequence: CSVGTVDQPQHF. CDR3 DNA: TGCAGCGTCGGGACTGTGGATCAGCCCCAGCATTTT.

Only a few counts were recorded for this clone. The chain links TRBV5-1 to TRBJ1-6, with D unresolved. The germline V and J ends were trimmed by 2 bases and 12 bases, with 21 bases remaining between them. This CDR3 is built from 16 residues. Germline assignment: CDR1 SGHRS and CDR2 YFSETQ. CDR3 sequence: CASSFGMTMELRPLHF. CDR3 DNA: TGCGCCAGCAGCTTCGGGATGACTATGGAGTTGAGACCCCTCCACTTT. The entire variable domain, with the rest obtained from reference TRBV5-1 and TRBJ1-6, is as follows: KAGVTQTPRYLIKTRGQQVTLSCSPISGHRSVSWYQQTPGQGLQFLFEYFSETQRNKGNFPGRFSGRQFSNSRSEMNVSTLELGDSALYLCASSFGMTMELRPLHFGNGTRLTVT.

CDR3 loop: CASSLNQADTQYF. CDR3 coding DNA: TGTGCCAGCAGCTTAAATCAGGCAGATACGCAGTATTTT. The V and J genes are TRBV11-3 and TRBJ2-3; D unclear. Trimming took off 2 bases at V and 4 bases at J, with 7 bases between the two ends. The CDR3 covers 13 residues. Per germline, CDR1 SGHNT and CDR2 YENEEA.

This chain links TRBV7-2 with TRBJ2-7; 8 bases fit TRBD1. V shed 5 bases and J 4 bases; nucleotides not matched to a gene: 10. CDR3 length: 15 amino acids. Germline lookup yields CDR1 SGHTA and CDR2 FQGNSA. Here the CDR3 reads CASSPQVGQGYEQYF. CDR3 nucleotide sequence: TGTGCCAGCAGCCCGCAGGTCGGACAGGGTTACGAGCAGTACTTC.